What follows are 27 T cell receptor beta chains derived from one specimen sequenced in a study of T cell responses to AZD1222 COVID-19 vaccine. Profiling relied on immunoSEQ multiplex PCR, and the TCRdb table lists in-frame clones only, not all of them. The sample includes roughly 140,000 clones, roughly 88% of them seen just once. Sequenced material: peripheral blood, taken on day 0 of AZD1222 vaccination. These receptors came from an adult in good health.

The rearrangement joins TRBV24-1 to TRBJ2-7; 10 nucleotides align to TRBD1. The trim removed 3 bases at V and 3 bases at J, leaving 7 bases unmatched. The CDR3 contains 16 residues. Germline V gene sequence: CDR1 KGHDR, CDR2 SFDVKD. CDR3 in DNA: TGTGCCACCAGTGATGGACAGGGGGAGACTGGCTACGAGCAGTACTTC. Translated, it gives CATSDGQGETGYEQYF.

The chain recombines TRBV23-1 with TRBJ1-1; D might be TRBD1 (5 bases). TRBV23-1 is labeled an ORF, and its function is uncertain. This CDR3 region has 13 residues. V was trimmed by 6 bases and J by 5 bases, leaving 13 bases between them. CDR3 residues: CASSSGRLTEAFF. The CDR3 nucleotides read TGCGCCAGCAGCTCGGGGCGCCTGACTGAAGCTTTCTTT.

The chain has TRBV21-1 and TRBJ2-3; no check of the table's D call, TRBD2, against the DNA was made. TRBV21-1 is classified as a pseudogene. This CDR3 spans 16 amino acids. CDR3 protein: CASSKGSLAGTDTQYF. Here the CDR3 DNA reads TGTGCCAGCAGCAAAGGTAGTCTAGCGGGCACAGATACGCAGTATTTT.

V gene TRBV29-1 combines with J gene TRBJ1-1, with D perhaps matching TRBD1 (6 bases). The CDR3 extends over 14 amino acids. Germline CDR1 and CDR2: SQVTM and ANQGSEA. V lost 6 bases and J 5 bases, leaving 19 bases between the germline ends. The CDR3 region has the DNA TGCAGCGTCCCTAATAGGGGGTCAGGGACTGAAGCTTTCTTT. Its translation is CSVPNRGSGTEAFF. Full variable domain (outside the CDR3, taken from reference TRBV29-1 and TRBJ1-1): SAVISQKPSRDICQRGTSLTIQCQVDSQVTMMFWYRQQPGQSLTLIATANQGSEATYESGFVIDKFPISRPNLTFSTLTVSNMSPEDSSIYLCSVPNRGSGTEAFFGQGTRLTVV.

The chain links TRBV2 to TRBJ1-2; 9 nucleotides agree with TRBD1. Germline V lookup: CDR1 SNHLY, CDR2 FYNNEI. V lost 6 bases, J lost 4 bases, and 9 bases stayed unmatched. CDR3 size: 15 residues. Written as DNA, the CDR3 is TGTGCCAGCAGCGCCGACAGGGGGGGGTCCTATGGCTACACCTTC. Amino acids: CASSADRGGSYGYTF. Full variable domain (rest looked up from reference TRBV2 and TRBJ1-2): EPEVTQTPSHQVTQMGQEVILRCVPISNHLYFYWYRQILGQKVEFLVSFYNNEISEKSEIFDDQFSVERPDGSNFTLKIRSTKLEDSAMYFCASSADRGGSYGYTFGSGTRLTVV.

This clone appeared a few times. The rearrangement uses TRBV12-3 or TRBV12-4 and TRBJ2-7; the D is unclear. V dropped 8 bases and J dropped 1 base, with 9 bases sitting between them. This CDR3 is 12 amino acids long. DNA for the CDR3: TGTGCCAGCGCCGGGTCTTCCTACGAGCAGTACTTC. Its protein product is CASAGSSYEQYF.

The chain recombines TRBV29-1 with TRBJ1-3, with a possible D match to TRBD1 (5 bases). The V end lost 5 bases, the J end lost 0 bases, and 11 bases lay between the germline ends. Germline values: CDR1 SQVTM, CDR2 ANQGSEA. The CDR3 is 14 residues long. The CDR3 here is CSVSEGISGNTIYF. For the CDR3, the DNA is TGCAGCGTTTCTGAGGGGATCTCTGGAAACACCATATATTTT.

This chain connects TRBV14 to TRBJ1-5; D gene uncertain. This CDR3 is 13 amino acids long. Between the trimmed V and J ends, which lost 2 bases and 5 bases, there was a span of 7 bases. The germline gives CDR1 SGHDN, CDR2 FVKESK. The DNA of the CDR3 is TGTGCCAGCAGCCAATCCCTAGATCAGCCCCAGCATTTT. Its protein is CASSQSLDQPQHF.

V gene TRBV19 combines with J gene TRBJ1-4, with D perhaps matching TRBD1 (5 bases). V was shortened by 7 bases and J by 8 bases, with 14 bases between the two germline ends. Germline CDR1 is LNHDA and CDR2 is SQIVND (reference sequence). There are 13 residues in the CDR3. CDR3 DNA: TGTGCCAGTACCAGGGCTTTAGGGGAAAAACTGTTTTTT. This encodes CASTRALGEKLFF.

The rearrangement joins TRBV7-2 to TRBJ1-1; D ambiguous. The germline V gene has CDR1 SGHTA and CDR2 FQGNSA. The germline V and J ends were trimmed by 5 bases and 7 bases, with 14 bases remaining between them. This CDR3 spans 13 amino acids. As DNA, the CDR3 is TGTGCCAGCAGCGCCCGCGGACGTATTGAAGCTTTCTTT. This sequence encodes CASSARGRIEAFF.

Only one count was recorded for this clone. This chain connects TRBV5-8 to TRBJ2-1; no clear D. CDR1 and CDR2 (germline): SGHTS, YDEGEE. CDR3 size: 12 residues. Trimming removed 1 base from V and 7 bases from J, with 6 bases in between. The CDR3 reads CASSLIANEQFF. The DNA for the CDR3 is TGTGCCAGCAGCTTGATCGCGAATGAGCAGTTCTTC. Variable domain in full (rest from reference TRBV5-8 and TRBJ2-1): EAGVTQSPTHLIKTRGQQATLRCSPISGHTSVYWYQQALGLGLQFLLWYDEGEERNRGNFPPRFSGRQFPNYSSELNVNALELEDSALYLCASSLIANEQFFGPGTRLTVL.

V is TRBV20-1 and J is TRBJ1-1; no definite D call. The germline CDR1 and CDR2 sequences are DFQATT and SNEGSKA (reference sequence). CDR3 size: 11 residues. CDR3 residues: CRSWRNTEAFF. The CDR3 coding sequence is TGCAGGTCGTGGAGGAACACTGAAGCTTTCTTT.

In regard to this clone: Other DNA sequences in the sample encode the same CDR3. The chain has TRBV19 and TRBJ2-5; TRBD1 is a possible D gene (7 bases). V shed 5 bases and J shed 5 bases, with 9 bases lying between them. The CDR3 loop spans 12 amino acids. The germline gives CDR1 LNHDA, CDR2 SQIVND (reference sequence). CDR3 loop: CASSPGGETQYF. The CDR3 DNA reads as TGTGCCAGTAGTCCAGGGGGGGAGACCCAGTACTTC.

The rearrangement links TRBV24-1 to TRBJ1-2, with 9 bases lining up with TRBD1. This CDR3 region has 13 residues. The germline V gene has CDR1 KGHDR and CDR2 SFDVKD. The V segment lost 5 bases and the J segment 6 bases; nucleotides outside the gene matches: 3. CDR3 bases: TGTGCCACCAGTGCCGGGACAGGGAATGGCTACACCTTC. This encodes CATSAGTGNGYTF.

V is TRBV2 and J is TRBJ1-4; 8 bases are shared with TRBD1. This CDR3 spans 15 amino acids. Germline CDR1 is SNHLY and CDR2 is FYNNEI. V shed 7 bases, J shed 7 bases, and the junction held 11 bases outside the gene matches. CDR3 bases: TGTGCCAGCAACCCCCGGAGCAGGGGGCCTGAAAAACTGTTTTTT. As protein: CASNPRSRGPEKLFF.

The rearrangement joins TRBV3-1 (or the pseudogene TRBV3-2) to TRBJ1-2; possibly TRBD1 for D (5 bases). The V gene's germline CDR1 is LGHDT and CDR2 YNNKEL (reference sequence). CDR3 length: 15 residues. V lost 4 bases to trimming and J lost 2 bases, with 14 bases between them. CDR3 in amino acids: CASSPNTGANYGYTF. The CDR3, as DNA: TGTGCCAGCAGCCCCAATACCGGGGCCAACTATGGCTACACCTTC.

This chain joins TRBV5-5 and TRBJ1-1; 7 positions match TRBD1. The CDR3 runs to 11 residues. From germline, CDR1 is SGHKS and CDR2 YYEKEE (reference sequence). The trim removed 9 bases at V and 13 bases at J, leaving 12 bases unmatched. CDR3 DNA sequence: TGTGCCACCCCAATGGAGAGGGGGCTTTTCTTT. Protein: CATPMERGLFF.

The gene calls are TRBV2 and TRBJ1-2; D perhaps matches TRBD1 (6 bases). The CDR3 sequence is 14 residues long. Trimming stripped 6 bases from V and 9 bases from J, with 20 bases between. Germline loops: CDR1 SNHLY, CDR2 FYNNEI. CDR3 region: CASSPGQNSMSYTF. In DNA form, the CDR3 reads TGTGCCAGCAGCCCCGGACAGAATTCTATGAGCTACACCTTC.

The chain joins TRBV6-5 to TRBJ1-1, with D unclear. V shed 5 bases and J shed 2 bases, with 9 bases lying between them. The germline gives CDR1 MNHEY, CDR2 SVGAGI. There are 13 residues in the CDR3. The CDR3 nucleotides are TGTGCCAGCAGTCTCGACCGTAACACTGAAGCTTTCTTT. This translates into CASSLDRNTEAFF.

The rearrangement links TRBV21-1 to TRBJ2-1; TRBD2 is the table's D call and was not checked against the DNA. TRBV21-1 is recorded as a pseudogene. This CDR3 has 17 residues. CDR3 coding DNA: TGTGCCAGCAGCCCCCGCCTACTGAGCTGTAGCCTCAATGAGCAGTTCTTC. It codes for CASSPRLLSCSLNEQFF.

In DNA, the CDR3 is TGTGCCAGTAGTATAGGACCCTGGACTGAAGCTTTCTTT. Its protein is CASSIGPWTEAFF. J is TRBJ1-1 and V is TRBV19; the D is unclear. V shed 1 base and J shed 5 bases, with 8 bases lying between them. There are 13 residues in the CDR3. Germline CDR1 LNHDA, CDR2 SQIVND (reference sequence).

A few counts support this clone. This chain connects TRBV12-3 or TRBV12-4 to TRBJ2-1; D remains unclear. The CDR3 consists of 11 residues. Trimming cost V 7 bases and J 6 bases, with 7 bases left between them. CDR3 protein: CASKTVNEQFF. For the CDR3, the DNA is TGTGCCAGCAAAACAGTCAATGAGCAGTTCTTC.

A note on this clone: Other DNA sequences in this specimen translate into the identical CDR3. The chain couples TRBV9 to TRBJ1-2; D gene uncertain. This CDR3 contains 13 residues. V lost 0 bases and J lost 0, with 3 bases in between. The germline V gene encodes CDR1 SGDLS and CDR2 YYNGEE. The DNA for the CDR3 is TGTGCCAGCAGCGTAGACGCTAACTATGGCTACACCTTC. Protein sequence: CASSVDANYGYTF.

This chain links TRBV27 with TRBJ2-7; 9 nucleotides line up with TRBD1. From germline, CDR1 is MNHEY and CDR2 SMNVEV (reference sequence). This CDR3 spans 14 amino acids. The junction had 7 bases not matched to a gene; V was cut back by 5 bases and J by 5 bases. CDR3 in amino acids: CASSPWTGDNEQYF. CDR3 bases: TGTGCCAGCAGTCCTTGGACAGGGGACAACGAGCAGTACTTC.

The chain has TRBV9 and TRBJ1-6, with D hard to call. In germline, CDR1 is SGDLS, CDR2 YYNGEE. The CDR3 runs to 17 residues. V was pared by 4 bases and J by 2 bases, with 16 bases between. The CDR3 coding sequence is TGTGCCAGCAGCCAGCTAGGGAGGGTTACCTATAATTCACCCCTCCACTTT. This codes for CASSQLGRVTYNSPLHF.

This chain connects TRBV7-8 to TRBJ1-2, with a possible D match to TRBD1 (6 bases). V lost 1 base and J 0 bases, leaving 15 bases between the germline ends. The CDR3 sequence is 17 residues long. Germline CDR1 reads SGHVS; CDR2 reads FQNEAQ. Here the CDR3 reads CASSLGGRGNANYGYTF. CDR3 coding DNA: TGTGCCAGCAGCTTAGGGGGCAGGGGCAACGCTAACTATGGCTACACCTTC.

The V call is TRBV6-5, the J call TRBJ2-7, with a weak D call TRBD2 (6 bases). Germline V lookup: CDR1 MNHEY, CDR2 SVGAGI. This CDR3 has 14 amino acids. Trimming took 4 bases from V and 6 from J, leaving 16 bases between them. CDR3 loop: CASSSSGSLLEQYF. Written as DNA, the CDR3 is TGTGCCAGCAGTTCGAGCGGGTCCCTTCTCGAGCAGTACTTC.